These 17 T cell receptor beta chains were all obtained from the same sample, sequenced in a study of patients with pleural tuberculosis. One entry per CDR3 protein, called by TCRdb with MiXCR from the reads. Of 45,000 to 55,000 distinct CDR3 sequences listed, about 6.8% were seen once; the top ten hold about 16%. These receptors originate from a human donor with pleural tuberculosis.

The sample holds a few counts of this clonotype. V and J are TRBV2 and TRBJ2-3; D is ambiguous. Trimming took 9 bases from V and 8 from J, leaving 15 bases between them. This CDR3 spans 12 amino acids. Germline lookup yields CDR1 SNHLY and CDR2 FYNNEI. The CDR3 loop is CASGPSPATQYF. The CDR3 DNA is TGTGCCAGTGGGCCAAGCCCAGCTACGCAGTATTTT.

This clonotype has a count of ten or more. The V and J genes are TRBV11-2 and TRBJ2-1; D not certain. Per germline, CDR1 SGHAT and CDR2 FQNNGV. The CDR3 has 12 amino acids. The germline V and J ends were trimmed by 7 bases and 8 bases, with 12 bases remaining between them. CDR3 loop: CASNTYRHEQFF. The CDR3 DNA follows: TGTGCCAGCAACACGTATCGTCATGAGCAGTTCTTC. Together with reference TRBV11-2 and TRBJ2-1, the CDR3 gives the full variable domain: EAGVAQSPRYKIIEKRQSVAFWCNPISGHATLYWYQQILGQGPKLLIQFQNNGVVDDSQLPKDRFSAERLKGVDSTLKIQPAKLEDSAVYLCASNTYRHEQFFGPGTRLTVL.

Worth noting for this clonotype: A read error is possible here, since a much larger clone lies one base away. The genes are TRBV4-2 and TRBJ2-3; D not certain. The CDR3 has 13 residues. The V end was cut by 5 bases, the J end by 0 bases, with 6 bases between. CDR1 and CDR2 from the germline V gene are LGHNA and YNFKEQ. For the CDR3, the DNA is TGTGCCAGCAGCGAAAAAAGCACAGATACGCAGTATTTT. Amino acids: CASSEKSTDTQYF.

In its sample, this clonotype was seen many times. V gene TRBV7-8 combines with J gene TRBJ2-7; the D gene is possibly TRBD2 (6 bases). Trimming took off 5 bases at V and 13 bases at J, with 18 bases between the two ends. Germline CDR1 SGHVS, CDR2 FQNEAQ. The CDR3 is made up of 12 amino acids. For the CDR3, the DNA is TGTGCCAGCAGCGAATACCGGGACTTGCAATACGTC. Amino acid sequence: CASSEYRDLQYV.

This clonotype was counted many times. This sequence joins TRBV11-2 and TRBJ2-6; D gene unclear. Germline V gene lookup returns CDR1 SGHAT and CDR2 FQNNGV. The CDR3 loop spans 14 amino acids. Trimming cost V 0 bases and J 0 bases, with 0 bases left between them. CDR3: CASSLDSGANVLTF. CDR3 DNA: TGTGCCAGCAGCTTAGACTCTGGGGCCAACGTCCTGACTTTC.

This clonotype was observed a few times. Possible read error: a much larger clone is one base away. The rearrangement uses TRBV19 and TRBJ2-1; perhaps D is TRBD1 or TRBD2 (5 bases each). The CDR3 is 13 residues long. Trimming shortened V by 5 bases and J by 7 bases, and 12 bases separated the two germline ends. Germline-derived CDR1 and CDR2 are LNHDA and SQIVND (reference sequence). CDR3 amino acids: CASSPGRQNEQFF. CDR3 in DNA: TGTGCCAGTAGTCCGGGACGCCAGAATGAGCAGTTCTTC.

CDR3 sequence (DNA): TGTGCCAGCAGATCTGAGGGACAGGGAACTCTCTACGAGCAGTACGTC. As protein: CASRSEGQGTLYEQYV. The chain is built from TRBV7-1 and TRBJ2-7; 9 bases agree with TRBD1. TRBV7-1 qualifies as an ORF whose function is uncertain. This CDR3 has 16 amino acids. V trimming: 6 bases; J trimming: 3 bases; junction bases outside the gene matches: 12.

This clonotype was seen repeatedly, ten times or more. The chain has TRBV28 and TRBJ2-7; D is unclear. The CDR3 runs 11 residues. Germline V gene sequence: CDR1 MDHEN, CDR2 SYDVKM. V was shortened by 4 bases and J by 2 bases, with 3 bases between the two germline ends. This CDR3 is CASSWAYEQYF. In nucleotides, the CDR3 is TGTGCCAGCAGTTGGGCCTACGAGCAGTACTTC.

This clonotype was observed at least ten times. The chain couples TRBV19 to TRBJ2-3; maybe TRBD1 (5 bases). The CDR3 contains 15 residues. The germline V gene encodes CDR1 LNHDA and CDR2 SQIVND (reference sequence). Trimming cost V 5 bases and J 6 bases, with 18 bases left between them. The DNA for the CDR3 is TGTGCCAGTAGTCCCCCGGGTTCTCAGGGTGATACGCAGTATTTT. Translating gives CASSPPGSQGDTQYF.

This clonotype was seen at least ten times. The CDR3 is CASGQGPQPQHF. The CDR3 region has the DNA TGTGCCAGCGGACAGGGTCCCCAGCCCCAGCATTTT. V usage is TRBV12-3 or TRBV12-4 and J usage is TRBJ1-5; TRBD1 agrees at 8 bases. The ends lost 8 bases at V and 7 bases at J; junction bases unmatched: 4. This CDR3 has 12 amino acids.

At least ten counts were recorded for this clonotype. This sequence joins TRBV12-3 or TRBV12-4 and TRBJ1-6; D is unresolved. The CDR3 sequence is 15 residues long. V gave up 1 base and J gave up 6 bases, with 10 bases separating them. CDR3 nucleotides: TGTGCCAGCAGTTTAGGGCAGCCACCTAATTCACCCCTCCACTTT. Translating gives CASSLGQPPNSPLHF.

This clonotype has at least ten counts. CDR3 in amino acids: CASSFLAGPGYEQYF. CDR3 DNA sequence: TGTGCCAGCAGTTTCCTAGCGGGGCCTGGCTACGAGCAGTACTTC. The chain employs TRBV28 and TRBJ2-7, with 9 bases aligning to TRBD2. Losses at the gene ends were 3 bases for V and 3 bases for J; bases not matched to a gene: 6. The germline CDR1 and CDR2 sequences are MDHEN and SYDVKM. CDR3 length: 15 amino acids.

This clonotype was detected ten times or more. The rearrangement uses TRBV28 and TRBJ2-1; 9 nucleotides line up with TRBD2. The CDR3 runs 15 residues. J lost 8 bases, V lost 6 bases, and 11 bases had no gene match. Looked up from germline, CDR1 is MDHEN and CDR2 is SYDVKM. CDR3 sequence reads: CASSLTGTSIHEQFF. The CDR3 DNA follows: TGTGCCAGCAGCTTGACGGGGACTAGCATACATGAGCAGTTCTTC. Together with reference TRBV28 and TRBJ2-1, the CDR3 gives the full variable domain: DVKVTQSSRYLVKRTGEKVFLECVQDMDHENMFWYRQDPGLGLRLIYFSYDVKMKEKGDIPEGYSVSREKKERFSLILESASTNQTSMYLCASSLTGTSIHEQFFGPGTRLTVL.

This clonotype was counted ten times or more. V is TRBV12-3 or TRBV12-4 and J is TRBJ2-1, with 7 bases that match TRBD2. The CDR3 runs to 15 residues. With 1 base clipped from V and 2 bases from J, the junction kept 2 bases outside the gene matches. CDR3 residues: CASSLGGGPYNEQFF. Here the CDR3 DNA reads TGTGCCAGCAGTTTAGGGGGAGGGCCCTACAATGAGCAGTTCTTC.

In this sample, this clonotype turned up many times. The chain recombines TRBV12-3 or TRBV12-4 with TRBJ2-2, with 11 bases matching TRBD2. CDR3 length equals 17 residues. Germline trimming cut 4 bases from V and 6 bases from J; bases unmatched to any gene: 10. This CDR3 reads CASSSSGRNPWAGELFF. For the CDR3, the DNA is TGTGCCAGCAGTTCTAGCGGGAGGAACCCGTGGGCCGGGGAGCTGTTTTTT.

In this sample, this clonotype turned up many times. This chain links TRBV11-1 with TRBJ1-5; D is undetermined. Trimming shortened V by 0 bases and J by 1 base, and 10 bases separated the two germline ends. Germline-derived CDR1 and CDR2 are SGHAT and FQDESV (reference sequence). The CDR3 runs 16 residues. The CDR3 is CASSLAYSPSNQPQHF. The CDR3 DNA sequence: TGTGCCAGCAGCTTAGCGTATTCCCCGAGCAATCAGCCCCAGCATTTT. Full variable domain (remainder filled in from reference TRBV11-1 and TRBJ1-5): EAEVAQSPRYKITEKSQAVAFWCDPISGHATLYWYRQILGQGPELLVQFQDESVVDDSQLPKDRFSAERLKGVDSTLKIQPAELGDSAMYLCASSLAYSPSNQPQHFGDGTRLSIL.

The chain links TRBV11-1 to TRBJ2-7; D is perhaps TRBD1 (5 bases). Germline CDR1 is SGHAT and CDR2 is FQDESV (reference sequence). The CDR3 covers 14 residues. The ends were cut back, 5 bases at V and 0 bases at J, with 11 bases in the middle. CDR3 nucleotide sequence: TGTGCCAGCAGCGTCGGACAACCCTCCTACGAGCAGTACTTC. Its protein product is CASSVGQPSYEQYF. Full variable domain (outside the CDR3, taken from reference TRBV11-1 and TRBJ2-7): EAEVAQSPRYKITEKSQAVAFWCDPISGHATLYWYRQILGQGPELLVQFQDESVVDDSQLPKDRFSAERLKGVDSTLKIQPAELGDSAMYLCASSVGQPSYEQYFGPGTRLTVT.